This TCR beta chain was recovered during a study of monozygotic twins with inflammatory bowel disease. Broader study findings: IBD patients shared fewer clonotypes with others than healthy twins, especially with disease activity. Compared with healthy co-twins, IBD patients showed reduced TCRbeta repertoire diversity by inverse Simpson.

TCRdb re-analyzed the 5' RACE reads; it lists each CDR3 protein once, without DNA. The sample has around 97,000 distinct CDR3 sequences. On this clonotype itself: Antigen: not known.

The receptor comes from a human donor with ulcerative colitis or Crohn's disease, or a healthy co-twin of an affected twin (not recorded which). Sequencing was done on a sample of blood.

CDR3 residues: CSARGLGLAGRAYEQYF. The genes are TRBV20-1 and TRBJ2-7; lacking DNA, the TRBD2 call made by TCRdb goes unchecked. In germline, CDR1 is DFQATT, CDR2 SNEGSKA (reference sequence). CDR3 length: 17 amino acids.